One and the same sample provided the 24 T cell receptor beta chains below, sequenced in a study of blood T cell repertoires in COVID-19. TCRdb keeps only in-frame clones here, not all; method: immunoSEQ multiplex PCR. The table includes some 99,000 clones, 75% to 90% detected once. Input material: peripheral blood. All receptors come from a woman in her 50s with acute or convalescent COVID-19.

The J gene is TRBJ1-3, the V gene TRBV2; 8 bases map to TRBD1. CDR3 length equals 14 residues. The V segment lost 5 bases and the J segment 4 bases; nucleotides outside the gene matches: 4. Germline V CDR1 and CDR2: SNHLY, FYNNEI. The CDR3 reads CASSLDRAGNTIYF. The CDR3 nucleotides are TGTGCCAGCAGTTTGGACAGGGCCGGAAACACCATATATTTT.

V and J are TRBV5-1 and TRBJ2-2; TRBD1 matches 8 bases. The CDR3 has 16 amino acids. J was trimmed by 2 bases and V by 4 bases; bases with no gene match: 7. Looked up from germline, CDR1 is SGHRS and CDR2 is YFSETQ. Here the CDR3 reads CASSPRPGGNTGELFF. The CDR3 DNA follows: TGCGCCAGCAGCCCCCGGCCAGGGGGCAACACCGGGGAGCTGTTTTTT.

CDR3 in amino acids: CASSSPDLLNTEAFF. DNA for the CDR3: TGTGCCAGCAGCTCCCCGGACTTACTGAACACTGAAGCTTTCTTT. The J gene is TRBJ1-1, the V gene TRBV11-2; D is unresolved. V was shortened by 4 bases and J by 0 bases, with 12 bases between the two germline ends. This CDR3 has 15 amino acids. Germline values: CDR1 SGHAT, CDR2 FQNNGV.

The chain employs TRBV5-1 and TRBJ2-5; 13 bases line up with TRBD2. This CDR3 has 17 amino acids. Per the germline V gene, CDR1 is SGHRS and CDR2 is YFSETQ. Unmatched junction bases numbered 6, after V lost 0 bases and J lost 4 bases. CDR3 coding DNA: TGCGCCAGCAGCTTGGCCACTAGCGGGGGGGCGGGAGAGACCCAGTACTTC. It encodes CASSLATSGGAGETQYF.

This clone was seen just once. The chain employs TRBV18 and TRBJ1-1, with D uncertain. V shed 2 bases and J shed 1 base, with 11 bases lying between them. There are 15 residues in the CDR3. Germline CDR1 KGHSH, CDR2 LQKENI. The CDR3 sequence: CASSPSQVSNTEAFF. For the CDR3, the DNA is TGTGCCAGCTCACCATCGCAGGTCTCGAACACTGAAGCTTTCTTT.

This chain uses TRBV11-2 with TRBJ1-1, with D unresolved. V gave up 5 bases and J gave up 0 bases, with 22 bases separating them. From germline, CDR1 is SGHAT and CDR2 FQNNGV. This CDR3 has 18 residues. The CDR3 DNA is TGTGCCAGCAGCCCCGGACTGATACCCGCTTCTATGAACACTGAAGCTTTCTTT. This gives the protein CASSPGLIPASMNTEAFF.

The rearrangement links TRBV6-5 to TRBJ2-5, with 9 positions matching TRBD2. Unmatched junction bases numbered 4, after V lost 7 bases and J lost 1 base. This CDR3 has 14 amino acids. Germline CDR1 and CDR2: MNHEY and SVGAGI. The CDR3 DNA is TGTGCCAGCAAAAAACTAGCGGGCCAAGAGACCCAGTACTTC. It specifies CASKKLAGQETQYF.

The chain links TRBV25-1 to TRBJ1-1, with D perhaps TRBD1 (5 bases). CDR3 size: 17 residues. V lost 4 bases, J lost 2 bases, and 20 bases lay in between. Germline V lookup: CDR1 MGHDK, CDR2 SYGVNS. CDR3 coding DNA: TGTGCCAGCAGTGGATGGGGCAGGGCTTCCACCAACACTGAAGCTTTCTTT. This gives the protein CASSGWGRASTNTEAFF.

V and J are TRBV4-2 and TRBJ2-2; 9 nucleotides line up with TRBD1. Germline trimming cut 8 bases from V and 4 bases from J; bases unmatched to any gene: 8. The CDR3 contains 15 residues. The V gene's germline CDR1 is LGHNA and CDR2 YNFKEQ. The DNA for the CDR3 is TGTGCCAGCGGAAGTCTGACAGGGGGCACCGGGGAGCTGTTTTTT. Protein product: CASGSLTGGTGELFF.

The chain joins TRBV24-1 to TRBJ2-1; 10 nucleotides agree with TRBD1. The CDR3 sequence is 15 residues long. V was clipped by 4 bases and J by 6 bases; unmatched bases: 5. From germline, CDR1 is KGHDR and CDR2 SFDVKD. The CDR3 coding sequence is TGTGCCACCAGTGACCCGGGACAGGGGTTCAATGAGCAGTTCTTC. It is translated as CATSDPGQGFNEQFF.

The CDR3 bases are TGTGCCAGCAGGGGGACAGGGTATTACAATGAGCAGTTCTTC. Protein sequence: CASRGTGYYNEQFF. V gene TRBV28 combines with J gene TRBJ2-1; 9 bases align to TRBD1. CDR1 is MDHEN and CDR2 is SYDVKM in the germline V gene. This CDR3 has 14 amino acids. The V segment lost 6 bases and the J segment 4 bases; nucleotides outside the gene matches: 4. Based on the CDR3 plus reference TRBV28 and TRBJ2-1, the full variable domain is DVKVTQSSRYLVKRTGEKVFLECVQDMDHENMFWYRQDPGLGLRLIYFSYDVKMKEKGDIPEGYSVSREKKERFSLILESASTNQTSMYLCASRGTGYYNEQFFGPGTRLTVL.

The chain couples TRBV11-2 to TRBJ1-2; D is unclear. CDR1 and CDR2 (germline): SGHAT, FQNNGV. Trimming took off 2 bases at V and 1 base at J, with 5 bases between the two ends. The CDR3 totals 13 residues. The CDR3 loop is CASSLTVNYGYTF. The CDR3 nucleotides read TGTGCCAGCAGCTTAACAGTTAACTATGGCTACACCTTC. Complete variable domain (other parts from reference TRBV11-2 and TRBJ1-2): EAGVAQSPRYKIIEKRQSVAFWCNPISGHATLYWYQQILGQGPKLLIQFQNNGVVDDSQLPKDRFSAERLKGVDSTLKIQPAKLEDSAVYLCASSLTVNYGYTFGSGTRLTVV.

The chain combines TRBV7-3 with TRBJ2-2; 8 bases fit TRBD1. CDR1 is SGHTA, CDR2 FQGTGA, per germline. The CDR3 sequence is 14 residues long. With 8 bases clipped from V and 6 bases from J, the junction kept 8 bases outside the gene matches. The CDR3 reads CASRGQGGAGELFF. Written as DNA, the CDR3 is TGTGCCAGCCGCGGACAGGGAGGCGCCGGGGAGCTGTTTTTT.

J is TRBJ1-2 and V is TRBV25-1; D unclear. The CDR3 totals 15 residues. Trimming pared 7 bases from V and 5 bases from J, leaving 20 bases between. The germline CDR1 and CDR2 sequences are MGHDK and SYGVNS. CDR3 coding DNA: TGTGCCAGCATCGGAACGAACGACTTACTATATGGCTACACCTTC. Translation: CASIGTNDLLYGYTF.

This clone appeared a few times. The J gene is TRBJ1-2, the V gene TRBV19; D perhaps matches TRBD1 (6 bases). Germline V gives CDR1 LNHDA, CDR2 SQIVND (reference sequence). The CDR3 runs 15 residues. The germline V and J ends were trimmed by 10 bases and 0 bases, with 18 bases remaining between them. The CDR3 region is CATSPQGIANYGYTF. CDR3 nucleotides: TGTGCCACCTCCCCACAGGGAATCGCTAACTATGGCTACACCTTC. The complete variable domain, with remaining parts taken from reference TRBV19 and TRBJ1-2, reads DGGITQSPKYLFRKEGQNVTLSCEQNLNHDAMYWYRQDPGQGLRLIYYSQIVNDFQKGDIAEGYSVSREKKESFPLTVTSAQKNPTAFYLCATSPQGIANYGYTFGSGTRLTVV.

This chain uses TRBV24-1 with TRBJ2-2; the D gene is possibly TRBD1 (6 bases). V lost 4 bases, J lost 5 bases, and 16 bases lay in between. The CDR3 sequence is 16 residues long. CDR1 KGHDR and CDR2 SFDVKD come from the germline V gene. The CDR3 region is CATSDRDNSLTGELFF. The CDR3 DNA is TGTGCCACCAGTGACCGGGACAATTCCTTAACCGGGGAGCTGTTTTTT.

This sequence joins TRBV5-1 and TRBJ1-1; D call uncertain. The CDR3 spans 14 residues. V lost 3 bases and J lost 0, with 9 bases in between. Germline values: CDR1 SGHRS, CDR2 YFSETQ. The CDR3 DNA follows: TGCGCCAGCAGCTCCGATTACATGAACACTGAAGCTTTCTTT. Its protein is CASSSDYMNTEAFF.

This chain joins TRBV7-3 and TRBJ1-1, with D hard to call. The germline CDR1 and CDR2 sequences are SGHTA and FQGTGA. This CDR3 is 13 amino acids long. Trimming left V 2 bases short and J 6 bases short, with 10 bases between. CDR3 DNA: TGTGCCAGCAGCTTACGAGGTTTTTCTGAAGCTTTCTTT. This translates into CASSLRGFSEAFF.

This sequence joins TRBV11-2 and TRBJ1-4; maybe TRBD1 (5 bases). CDR3 size: 17 residues. Germline CDR1 reads SGHAT; CDR2 reads FQNNGV. Trimming shortened V by 1 base and J by 2 bases, and 14 bases separated the two germline ends. The CDR3 DNA is TGTGCCAGCAGCTTAGGGAGGGGATCTCGCACTAATGAAAAACTGTTTTTT. Its translation: CASSLGRGSRTNEKLFF.

The chain links TRBV28 to TRBJ1-1; 8 bases fit TRBD1. V gave up 3 bases and J gave up 5 bases; unmatched junction bases: 8. This CDR3 region has 15 residues. The germline V gene has CDR1 MDHEN and CDR2 SYDVKM. The CDR3 spells CASSFPTGGGTEAFF. As DNA, the CDR3 is TGTGCCAGCAGTTTTCCTACAGGGGGAGGAACTGAAGCTTTCTTT.

In this sample, this clone turned up once. The chain combines TRBV7-9 with TRBJ1-1; 10 bases align to TRBD1. CDR3 length: 15 amino acids. Germline V gene sequence: CDR1 SEHNR, CDR2 FQNEAQ (reference sequence). V shed 3 bases, J shed 6 bases, and the junction held 7 bases outside the gene matches. This CDR3 reads CASSLGLDRGSEAFF. In DNA form, the CDR3 reads TGTGCCAGCAGCTTGGGCCTGGACAGGGGGTCTGAAGCTTTCTTT. The full variable domain, in which reference TRBV7-9 and TRBJ1-1 provide the parts outside the CDR3, is DTGVSQNPRHKITKRGQNVTFRCDPISEHNRLYWYRQTLGQGPEFLTYFQNEAQLEKSRLLSDRFSAERPKGSFSTLEIQRTEQGDSAMYLCASSLGLDRGSEAFFGQGTRLTVV.

The CDR3 loop reads CASSLAGTGDSGANVLTF. CDR3 nucleotide sequence: TGCGCCAGCAGCTTGGCCGGGACAGGCGATTCTGGGGCCAACGTCCTGACTTTC. The rearrangement joins TRBV5-1 to TRBJ2-6; 8 bases align to TRBD1. CDR1 is SGHRS and CDR2 is YFSETQ in the germline V gene. The CDR3 length is 18 residues. The V gene end was trimmed by 0 bases and the J gene end by 1 base; junction bases not matched to a gene: 6.

This chain uses TRBV5-1 with TRBJ1-1; 8 bases map to TRBD1. V gave up 4 bases and J gave up 1 base; unmatched junction bases: 6. The germline CDR1 and CDR2 sequences are SGHRS and YFSETQ. The CDR3 has 15 residues. CDR3 in DNA: TGCGCCAGCAGCCTAGATACAGGGGGGAACACTGAAGCTTTCTTT. This sequence encodes CASSLDTGGNTEAFF. The variable domain in full, with the rest retrieved from reference TRBV5-1 and TRBJ1-1, is KAGVTQTPRYLIKTRGQQVTLSCSPISGHRSVSWYQQTPGQGLQFLFEYFSETQRNKGNFPGRFSGRQFSNSRSEMNVSTLELGDSALYLCASSLDTGGNTEAFFGQGTRLTVV.

V is TRBV5-8 and J is TRBJ2-3, with D unclear. Germline V gene lookup returns CDR1 SGHTS and CDR2 YDEGEE. This CDR3 region has 13 residues. V lost 0 bases to trimming and J lost 1 base, with 3 bases between them. CDR3 sequence: CASSLVGTDTQYF. The CDR3 DNA reads as TGTGCCAGCAGCTTGGTCGGCACAGATACGCAGTATTTT.